The table lists the clone carrying this T cell receptor (beta chain) with many counts. Its specificity is not known. Trimming took off 0 bases at V and 2 bases at J, with 10 bases between the two ends. CDR1 is MNHEY, CDR2 SVGAGI, per germline. CDR3 length: 15 amino acids. Unique molecular identifiers featured in how the TCRbeta library was prepared. Each CDR3 protein is one row after TCRdb ran MiXCR on the PCR reads. The sample carries just over 200,000 distinct CDR3 sequences, about 8.2% recorded once. This entry is derived from a study of T-cell reconstitution after alpha-beta-depleted transplantation in children. Whole-study findings and limits: Newly made T cells mostly supplied T-cell counts and diversity one year after transplant. Reportedly, only several hundred clones from non-depleted graft cells drove alpha-beta T-cell counts at about two months. Surviving recipient T cells and thymic progenitors underlay high day-60 TCRbeta diversity in some patients.

Sequences were derived from PBMCs, mostly from graft donor cells, sampled 360 days after TCRalphabeta/CD19-depleted stem cell transplant. J is TRBJ2-5 and V is TRBV6-5; tentatively, D is TRBD2 (5 bases). The sequence was collected from a male patient aged 2 to 9 who had a stem cell transplant for acute myeloid leukemia, so the T cells may come from the graft donor. The CDR3, as DNA: TGTGCCAGCAGTTACTCGACCCGAGGGCAAGAGACCCAGTACTTC. Translating gives CASSYSTRGQETQYF.